The entry below describes one TCR beta chain. The authors incorporated unique molecular identifiers into the TCR beta cDNA libraries. A single record per CDR3 protein comes from TCRdb applying MiXCR to the PCR reads. Of 150,000 to 200,000 distinct CDR3 sequences detected, approximately 35% appear once; the ten largest clones hold about 26%. The source of the sample is a study of post-analysis software for immune sequencing data. The receptor's source is a girl aged 5-17 years with multiple sclerosis. This specimen consisted of blood, obtained after autologous hematopoietic stem cell transplantation.

CDR3 nucleotides: TGCAGCGCCGGGACAGGCCGAACCTACGAGCAGTACTTC. Its protein is CSAGTGRTYEQYF. This chain joins TRBV29-1 and TRBJ2-7; 8 bases align to TRBD1. Germline CDR1 SQVTM, CDR2 ANQGSEA. V lost 7 bases, J lost 2 bases, and 7 bases stayed unmatched. The CDR3 runs 13 residues.